Listed below are T cell receptor beta chains from one sample, sequenced in a study of OX40 agonist ivuxolimab in advanced cancers. TCRdb's copy holds only in-frame clones and misses some; the assay was immunoSEQ multiplex PCR. The sample contains some 16,000 clones, about 86% of which appear only once. This specimen consisted of CD4+ or CD8+ T cells sorted from blood, obtained in a trial of the OX40 agonist ivuxolimab. The source of these receptors is an adult with an advanced solid tumor such as melanoma, head and neck, liver or kidney cancer. The CDR3 runs from the conserved cysteine through the conserved F or W. The D gene is left open where the match is weak. Clone size is not always given. Where it is, it says once, few, many or a class for expanded clones.

v_call	j_call	clone_size	d_call	cdr3_aa	cdr3_nt
TRBV9	TRBJ2-2	once	TRBD1	CASSPGDSRTGELFF	TGTGCCAGCAGCCCCGGGGACAGTAGAACCGGGGAGCTGTTTTTT
TRBV6-1	TRBJ2-7	.	TRBD2	CASSREGPYEQYF	TGTGCCAGCAGCCGGGAGGGCCCCTACGAGCAGTACTTC
TRBV7-3	TRBJ1-1	.	.	CASSYTEATEAFF	TGTGCCAGCAGCTATACGGAGGCCACTGAAGCTTTCTTT
TRBV7-8	TRBJ1-4	.	.	CASTRDVGEKLFF	TGTGCCAGCACGAGGGACGTTGGAGAAAAACTGTTTTTT
TRBV5-1	TRBJ2-2	.	TRBD1	CASKGGADTGELFF	TGCGCCAGCAAAGGGGGCGCAGACACCGGGGAGCTGTTTTTT
TRBV18	TRBJ2-7	.	.	CASSRAQALPHEQYF	TGTGCCAGCTCGCGGGCACAGGCCCTACCCCACGAGCAGTACTTC
TRBV27	TRBJ2-5	.	.	CASWGRGGRETQYF	TGTGCCAGCTGGGGTAGGGGGGGAAGGGAGACCCAGTACTTC
TRBV4-3	TRBJ2-3	.	.	CASSQEAGRRGTDTQYF	TGCGCCAGCAGCCAAGAGGCGGGGAGGAGGGGCACAGATACGCAGTATTTT
TRBV7-9	TRBJ2-7	.	TRBD2	CASSLEVAGGRHEQYF	TGTGCCAGCAGCTTGGAAGTAGCGGGAGGGAGGCACGAGCAGTACTTC
TRBV9	TRBJ2-5	.	TRBD2	CASSVVGLAGVGETQYF	TGTGCCAGCAGCGTAGTAGGACTAGCGGGAGTAGGTGAGACCCAGTACTTC
TRBV27	TRBJ2-6	.	.	CASSLSNSGANVLTF	TGTGCCAGCAGTTTATCAAACTCTGGGGCCAACGTCCTGACTTTC
TRBV2	TRBJ2-6	.	.	CATRQIPGANVLTF	TGTGCCACCAGACAGATTCCTGGGGCCAACGTCCTGACTTTC